Listed here are 5 T cell receptor beta chains from one sample, sequenced in a study of a mutant IDH1 vaccine in newly diagnosed glioma. Assay used: immunoSEQ multiplex PCR; TCRdb lists only in-frame clones, some missing. The top ten clones hold under 4.5% of a sample with 50,000 or so clones, approximately 84% of them seen once. Indicated time point: week 47, end of study. Alongside topical imiquimod, each dose of vaccine comprised 300 ug of mutant IDH1 20-mer peptide. Their target antigens are unknown. This specimen consisted of PBMCs, obtained from a glioma patient whose treatment included an IDH1 peptide vaccine. All receptors derive from a woman under 40 with glioma. Some clones in this sample may be carry-over from other donors' samples.

This clone was observed once. The J gene is TRBJ1-1, the V gene TRBV4-1; the D gene is possibly TRBD1 (5 bases). The CDR3 runs to 13 residues. CDR1 MGHRA and CDR2 YSYEKL come from the germline V gene. V was clipped by 5 bases and J by 11 bases, with 18 bases between them. The CDR3, as DNA: TGCGCCAGCAGCTCCCACCTCCGGGACTCCGCTTTCTTT. It codes for CASSSHLRDSAFF.

The chain recombines TRBV28 with TRBJ2-7, with 7 bases fitting TRBD1. CDR1 is MDHEN, CDR2 SYDVKM, per germline. This CDR3 is built from 15 residues. Unmatched junction bases numbered 8, after V lost 5 bases and J lost 1 base. The CDR3 here is CASSPTGTASYEQYF. Written as DNA, the CDR3 is TGTGCCAGCAGTCCAACCGGGACAGCATCCTACGAGCAGTACTTC. Drawing the rest from reference TRBV28 and TRBJ2-7, the complete variable domain is DVKVTQSSRYLVKRTGEKVFLECVQDMDHENMFWYRQDPGLGLRLIYFSYDVKMKEKGDIPEGYSVSREKKERFSLILESASTNQTSMYLCASSPTGTASYEQYFGPGTRLTVT.

J is TRBJ2-7 and V is TRBV10-3, with TRBD1 as a possible D gene (6 bases). The germline CDR1 and CDR2 sequences are ENHRY and SYGVKD. The CDR3 covers 16 residues. Trimming stripped 3 bases from V and 5 bases from J, with 20 bases between. CDR3 protein: CAISESRGARSHEQYF. CDR3 nucleotides: TGTGCCATCAGTGAAAGCAGGGGTGCCCGATCCCACGAGCAGTACTTC.

This clone turned up a few times. V is TRBV7-9 and J is TRBJ1-1; D gene uncertain. CDR3 size: 13 residues. Per germline, CDR1 SEHNR and CDR2 FQNEAQ (reference sequence). The germline V and J ends were trimmed by 5 bases and 1 base, with 8 bases remaining between them. For the CDR3, the DNA is TGTGCCAGCAGCCCGAATTGGAACACTGAAGCTTTCTTT. This codes for CASSPNWNTEAFF. The variable domain in full, completed from reference TRBV7-9 and TRBJ1-1, reads DTGVSQNPRHKITKRGQNVTFRCDPISEHNRLYWYRQTLGQGPEFLTYFQNEAQLEKSRLLSDRFSAERPKGSFSTLEIQRTEQGDSAMYLCASSPNWNTEAFFGQGTRLTVV.

The chain links TRBV2 to TRBJ1-1; perhaps TRBD1 as D (5 bases). The CDR3 has 12 residues. The V end was cut by 7 bases, the J end by 5 bases, with 11 bases between. CDR1 SNHLY and CDR2 FYNNEI come from the germline V gene. The CDR3 sequence: CASTGFGTEAFF. CDR3 coding DNA: TGTGCCAGCACAGGGTTCGGGACTGAAGCTTTCTTT.